This T cell receptor (beta chain) came from a study of vaccination and CD4 T cells after COVID-19. The sample's treatment: roughly 10-day PBMC culture with coronavirus spike peptide pools or control peptides (ViraFEST assay). PCR positivity dates ran from March to December 2020, preceding US Alpha, Beta and Delta variants. Study-level findings and limits: No early post-infection timepoints were studied, and convalescent patients studied were relatively few. The rise in median SARS-CoV-2-reactive clonotypes, from around 19 to 38, was not significant.

Comments on this clonotype: What it recognizes is unknown.

Trimming cost V 3 bases and J 6 bases; bases outside gene matches: 5. Germline V gene data show CDR1 as ENHRY and CDR2 as SYGVKD. The length of the CDR3 is 14 residues. With the Oncomine TCR Beta short-read assay, DNA from cultured CD4+ T cells was sequenced. TCRdb reprocessed the PCR reads with MiXCR, giving one entry per CDR3 protein. This repertoire shows tens of thousands of distinct CDR3 sequences, 58% found once; its top ten account for around 2.8%. The chain has TRBV10-3 and TRBJ2-1, with 7 bases matching TRBD1. Sequences were obtained from CD4+ T cells from blood, cultured in vitro. The clonotype was recovered from a human donor who had recovered from COVID-19. The CDR3 loop reads CAISEPTGTNEQFF. The CDR3, as DNA: TGTGCCATCAGTGAACCGACAGGGACCAATGAGCAGTTCTTC.